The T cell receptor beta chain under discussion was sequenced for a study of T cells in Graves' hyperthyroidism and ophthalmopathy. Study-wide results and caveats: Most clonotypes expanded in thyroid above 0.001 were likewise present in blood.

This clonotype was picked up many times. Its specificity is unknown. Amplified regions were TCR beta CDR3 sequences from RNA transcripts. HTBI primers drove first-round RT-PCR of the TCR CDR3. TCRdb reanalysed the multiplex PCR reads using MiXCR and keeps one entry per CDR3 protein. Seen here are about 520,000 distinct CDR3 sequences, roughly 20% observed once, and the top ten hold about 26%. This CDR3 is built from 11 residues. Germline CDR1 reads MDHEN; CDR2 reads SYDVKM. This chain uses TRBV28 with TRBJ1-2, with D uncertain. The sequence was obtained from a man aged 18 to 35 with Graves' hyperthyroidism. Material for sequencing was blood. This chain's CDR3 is CGAGPNYGYTF. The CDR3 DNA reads TGTGGGGCGGGCCCCAACTATGGCTACACCTTC.